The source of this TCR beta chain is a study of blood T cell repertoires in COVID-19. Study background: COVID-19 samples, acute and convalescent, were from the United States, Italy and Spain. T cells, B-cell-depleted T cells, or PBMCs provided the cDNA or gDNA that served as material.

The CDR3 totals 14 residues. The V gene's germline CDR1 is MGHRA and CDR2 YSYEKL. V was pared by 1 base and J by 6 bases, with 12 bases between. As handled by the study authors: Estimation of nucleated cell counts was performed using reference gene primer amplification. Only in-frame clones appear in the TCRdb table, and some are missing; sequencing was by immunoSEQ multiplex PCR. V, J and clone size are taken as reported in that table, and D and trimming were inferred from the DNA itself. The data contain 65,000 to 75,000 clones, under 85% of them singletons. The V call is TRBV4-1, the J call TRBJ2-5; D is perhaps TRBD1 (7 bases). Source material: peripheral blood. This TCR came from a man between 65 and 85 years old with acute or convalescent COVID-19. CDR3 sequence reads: CASSQGQGGKTQYF. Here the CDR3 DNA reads TGCGCCAGCAGCCAAGGACAGGGAGGAAAGACCCAGTACTTC.